This passage covers 21 T cell receptor beta chains from one sample sequenced in a study of response to subunit inactivated influenza vaccine. One entry per CDR3 protein, called by TCRdb with MiXCR from the RT-PCR reads. The sample records approximately 700,000 distinct CDR3 sequences, approximately 14% being singletons. This material consisted of PBMCs from blood, taken 11 to 12 days after vaccination. These receptors all stem from a man over 45 who received an inactivated influenza vaccine.

This clonotype has only a few counts. The chain joins TRBV3-1 to TRBJ1-1; the match to TRBD1 covers 8 bases. The germline gives CDR1 LGHDT, CDR2 YNNKEL (reference sequence). The CDR3 spans 14 residues. Unmatched junction bases numbered 2, after V lost 1 base and J lost 4 bases. The chain's CDR3 is CASSQGTGSTEAFF. CDR3 DNA: TGTGCCAGCAGCCAAGGGACAGGGAGCACTGAAGCTTTCTTT.

This clonotype was picked up many times. The V and J genes are TRBV12-3 or TRBV12-4 and TRBJ1-6; no clear D. V was cut by 6 bases and J by 9 bases, with 9 bases left in between. The CDR3 length is 12 residues. The CDR3 loop is CASRVSGSPLHF. The CDR3 region has the DNA TGTGCCAGCAGAGTCTCTGGTTCACCCCTCCACTTT.

In this sample, this clonotype turned up a few times. The rearrangement uses TRBV20-1 and TRBJ2-5; 9 nucleotides align to TRBD1. The CDR3 consists of 13 residues. V shed 0 bases, J shed 7 bases, and the junction held 3 bases outside the gene matches. CDR1 and CDR2 (germline): DFQATT, SNEGSKA (reference sequence). The CDR3 DNA follows: TGCAGTGCTAGAGATCCGGGACAGGGGACCCAGTACTTC. It yields the protein CSARDPGQGTQYF.

V usage is TRBV7-9 and J usage is TRBJ1-2; possible D gene TRBD1, 6 bases. Germline V gene sequence: CDR1 SEHNR, CDR2 FQNEAQ (reference sequence). The CDR3 covers 12 residues. Trimming shortened V by 5 bases and J by 6 bases, and 10 bases separated the two germline ends. CDR3 sequence (DNA): TGTGCCAGCAGCCGGGGGCTGGATGGCTACACCTTC. Translating gives CASSRGLDGYTF.

This clonotype was observed a handful of times. The gene calls are TRBV6-1 and TRBJ1-2; D is undetermined. Trimming pared 1 base from V and 3 bases from J, leaving 3 bases between. The CDR3 spans 12 residues. Germline-derived CDR1 and CDR2 are MNHNS and SASEGT. Here the CDR3 DNA reads TGTGCCAGCAGTGAAGATCACTATGGCTACACCTTC. This sequence encodes CASSEDHYGYTF.

The chain joins TRBV6-1 to TRBJ1-1; the D is unclear. Trimming removed 8 bases at V and 0 bases at J, with 16 bases between. Germline V gives CDR1 MNHNS, CDR2 SASEGT. This CDR3 spans 15 amino acids. The CDR3 sequence: CASGRNHNMNTEAFF. DNA for the CDR3: TGTGCCAGCGGGAGGAATCACAACATGAACACTGAAGCTTTCTTT.

The gene calls are TRBV5-6 and TRBJ1-1; D unresolved. Germline loops: CDR1 SGHDT, CDR2 YYEEEE. V gave up 3 bases and J gave up 0 bases, with 12 bases separating them. This CDR3 has 15 residues. CDR3 sequence (DNA): TGTGCCAGCAGCTCTATTAGTCCCCTGAACACTGAAGCTTTCTTT. Protein: CASSSISPLNTEAFF. The full variable domain, its missing parts supplied by reference TRBV5-6 and TRBJ1-1, is DAGVTQSPTHLIKTRGQQVTLRCSPKSGHDTVSWYQQALGQGPQFIFQYYEEEERQRGNFPDRFSGHQFPNYSSELNVNALLLGDSALYLCASSSISPLNTEAFFGQGTRLTVV.

This clonotype was picked up a small number of times. The chain uses TRBV20-1 and TRBJ1-1, with TRBD1 as a possible D gene (6 bases). Germline assignment: CDR1 DFQATT and CDR2 SNEGSKA (reference sequence). V lost 6 bases and J lost 3, with 17 bases in between. The CDR3 consists of 14 residues. CDR3 loop: CSAAGTSFYTEAFF. The CDR3 DNA is TGCAGTGCCGCCGGGACATCGTTCTACACTGAAGCTTTCTTT.

This clonotype was picked up a small number of times. The J gene is TRBJ1-1, the V gene TRBV27; 11 bases line up with TRBD1. The CDR3 is 14 amino acids. After removal of 4 bases from V and 5 bases from J, the junction contained 3 bases not matched to a gene. Germline V gives CDR1 MNHEY, CDR2 SMNVEV (reference sequence). CDR3 loop: CASSWTGGLTEAFF. The CDR3 DNA follows: TGTGCCAGCAGTTGGACAGGGGGCTTAACTGAAGCTTTCTTT.

This clonotype was counted between two and nine times. The gene calls are TRBV29-1 and TRBJ1-5; 9 nucleotides line up with TRBD1. This CDR3 comprises 13 residues. Per the germline V gene, CDR1 is SQVTM and CDR2 is ANQGSEA. V lost 4 bases and J lost 6; bases outside the gene matches: 4. The CDR3 nucleotides are TGCAGCGTTGGGGACAGGGATAGTCAGCCCCAGCATTTT. It encodes CSVGDRDSQPQHF.

On this clonotype: One end of the junction varies from germline; a read error may be responsible. The J gene is TRBJ2-3, the V gene TRBV2; a possible D gene is TRBD1 (5 bases). The CDR3 sequence is 17 residues long. Germline V gene data show CDR1 as SNHLY and CDR2 as FYNNEI. CDR3 nucleotide sequence: TGTACCAGCTGCTCGAGATTGTGGGGCTCTAGCACAGATACGCAGTATTTT. Translating gives CTSCSRLWGSSTDTQYF.

The table lists this clonotype with a few counts. The rearrangement links TRBV29-1 to TRBJ1-5; the match to TRBD1 covers 7 bases. CDR1 is SQVTM and CDR2 is ANQGSEA in the germline V gene. V was clipped by 7 bases and J by 3 bases; unmatched bases: 6. The CDR3 length is 13 residues. Written as DNA, the CDR3 is TGCAGCGCACGGACAGGTTCCAATCAGCCCCAGCATTTT. Its protein is CSARTGSNQPQHF.

The chain links TRBV3-1 to TRBJ2-1; 7 bases map to TRBD2. Germline trimming cut 11 bases from V and 6 bases from J; bases unmatched to any gene: 22. CDR1 LGHDT and CDR2 YNNKEL come from the germline V gene (reference sequence). The CDR3 spans 17 residues. This CDR3 reads CASSKRGLVLGSNEQFF. The CDR3 nucleotides read TGTGCCTCCTCCAAAAGAGGACTAGTCCTGGGATCCAATGAGCAGTTCTTC.

The sample holds many counts of this clonotype. The chain uses TRBV6-2 or TRBV6-3 and TRBJ1-2; possible D gene TRBD1, 6 bases. Trimming cost V 6 bases and J 4 bases, with 9 bases left between them. CDR3 length equals 12 residues. Germline V gene data show CDR1 as MNHEY and CDR2 as SVGEGT. The CDR3 here is CASSQDSYGYTF. The CDR3 DNA reads TGTGCCAGCAGCCAGGACAGCTATGGCTACACCTTC.

The V and J genes are TRBV19 and TRBJ2-2; unclear D gene. The CDR3 length is 13 residues. The V gene's germline CDR1 is LNHDA and CDR2 SQIVND (reference sequence). V gave up 4 bases and J gave up 8 bases, with 11 bases separating them. Here the CDR3 DNA reads TGTGCCAGTAGTAAGGTCCGCGGAGGGGAGCTGTTTTTT. This sequence encodes CASSKVRGGELFF. The full variable domain, completed using reference TRBV19 and TRBJ2-2, is DGGITQSPKYLFRKEGQNVTLSCEQNLNHDAMYWYRQDPGQGLRLIYYSQIVNDFQKGDIAEGYSVSREKKESFPLTVTSAQKNPTAFYLCASSKVRGGELFFGEGSRLTVL.

V gene TRBV30 combines with J gene TRBJ2-5; maybe TRBD2 (5 bases). The germline V gene encodes CDR1 GTSNPN and CDR2 SVGIG (reference sequence). Trimming took 3 bases from V and 0 from J, leaving 11 bases between them. The CDR3 spans 14 residues. CDR3 residues: CAWRTGLYQETQYF. In nucleotides, the CDR3 is TGTGCCTGGAGAACCGGACTGTACCAAGAGACCCAGTACTTC.

There are a few counts of this clonotype. This sequence joins TRBV7-3 and TRBJ2-2; TRBD2 matches 12 bases. The germline V gene has CDR1 SGHTA and CDR2 FQGTGA. Germline trimming cut 4 bases from V and 2 bases from J; bases unmatched to any gene: 5. This CDR3 is 17 amino acids long. In nucleotides, the CDR3 is TGTGCCAGCAGCTCCATACTAGCGGGAGGCAACACCGGGGAGCTGTTTTTT. Its translation: CASSSILAGGNTGELFF.

This chain connects TRBV20-1 to TRBJ1-2; a possible D gene is TRBD1 (6 bases). Between the trimmed V and J ends, which lost 1 base and 7 bases, there was a span of 19 bases. Germline CDR1 reads DFQATT; CDR2 reads SNEGSKA (reference sequence). CDR3 length: 15 amino acids. CDR3 nucleotides: TGCAGTGCTAGAGCCCTTCAGGGGAACGCAGTTGGCTACACCTTC. This sequence encodes CSARALQGNAVGYTF.

Only a few counts were recorded for this clonotype. V is TRBV2 and J is TRBJ1-1; weak D call: TRBD1 (5 bases). Germline CDR1 and CDR2: SNHLY and FYNNEI. The CDR3 is 14 residues long. V lost 7 bases and J lost 1, with 13 bases in between. The CDR3 DNA reads as TGTGCCAGCACCTCGAACGGGGGGAACACTGAAGCTTTCTTT. It codes for CASTSNGGNTEAFF.

This clonotype was found a few times. The J gene is TRBJ2-2, the V gene TRBV5-6, with TRBD2 matching 7 bases. CDR3 length: 16 residues. Germline loops: CDR1 SGHDT, CDR2 YYEEEE. J gave up 4 bases and V 0 bases, and 6 bases lay outside the gene matches. The CDR3 coding sequence is TGTGCCAGCAGCTTGGAGGGACTAAGGATCACCGGGGAGCTGTTTTTT. It is translated as CASSLEGLRITGELFF.

This clonotype was observed a handful of times. The chain employs TRBV20-1 and TRBJ2-3; TRBD1 aligns across 7 bases. This CDR3 is built from 13 residues. The germline gives CDR1 DFQATT, CDR2 SNEGSKA (reference sequence). With 5 bases clipped from V and 0 bases from J, the junction kept 2 bases outside the gene matches. The CDR3 DNA sequence: TGCAGTGCTCAGGGACAGAGCACAGATACGCAGTATTTT. Translated, it gives CSAQGQSTDTQYF.